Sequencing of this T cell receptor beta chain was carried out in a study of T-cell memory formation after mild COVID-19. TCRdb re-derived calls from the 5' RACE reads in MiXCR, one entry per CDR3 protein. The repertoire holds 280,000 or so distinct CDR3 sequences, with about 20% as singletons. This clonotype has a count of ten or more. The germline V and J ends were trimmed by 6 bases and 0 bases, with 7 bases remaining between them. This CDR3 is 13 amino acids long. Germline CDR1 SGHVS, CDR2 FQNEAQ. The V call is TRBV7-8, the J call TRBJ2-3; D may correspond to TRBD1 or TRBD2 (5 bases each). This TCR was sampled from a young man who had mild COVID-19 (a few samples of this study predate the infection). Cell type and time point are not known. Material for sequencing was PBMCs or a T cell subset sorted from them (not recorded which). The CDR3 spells CASRWGSTDTQYF. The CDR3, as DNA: TGTGCCAGCAGGTGGGGGAGCACAGATACGCAGTATTTT.